The entry below gives a single T cell receptor beta chain sequence along with its context. The antigen is undetermined. In the PCR, 60 Vbeta and 13 Jbeta primers were used. Produced via immunoSEQ multiplex PCR; TCRdb's table is partial and in-frame only. The table lists over 100,000 clones, 60% to 80% of them singletons, with about 1.5% in the top ten. Trimming left V 5 bases short and J 2 bases short, with 8 bases between. From germline, CDR1 is MNHEY and CDR2 SVGAGI. The CDR3 consists of 13 residues. These data originate in a study of cytomegalovirus exposure and HLA in healthy donors. Study overall: T cells numbering approximately 170 million yielded 90 million to 140 million unique TCR beta sequences in an earlier analysis. Study results and limitations: Immune exposure information comprised only CMV serostatus.

The clonotype comes from a female donor in good health and CMV-seronegative. Sequenced input: PBMCs. This sequence joins TRBV6-5 and TRBJ2-3; D is unclear. Written as DNA, the CDR3 is TGTGCCAGCAGTCCTATCTACACAGATACGCAGTATTTT. It encodes CASSPIYTDTQYF.